This TCR beta chain was sequenced for a study of cytotoxic CD8 clonotypes in ibrutinib-treated CLL. Overall study context: In all, under twelve patients were relapsed/refractory, some 14 were treatment-naive and about 17 were IGHV unmutated.

Data came from immunoSEQ multiplex PCR; TCRdb stores just in-frame clones and leaves some out. This table holds around 140,000 clones, approximately 80% found once. This CDR3 is built from 12 residues. The V and J ends lost 6 bases and 4 bases respectively, with 10 bases between them. Germline V gives CDR1 MNHNS, CDR2 SASEGT. The chain combines TRBV6-1 with TRBJ2-7; perhaps TRBD1 as D (6 bases). The receptor was isolated from a human donor with chronic lymphocytic leukemia. Sequencing was performed on PBMCs, taken after 24 months of ibrutinib treatment. In DNA form, the CDR3 reads TGTGCCAGCAGAACGGACAGTTACGAGCAGTACTTC. This gives the protein CASRTDSYEQYF.